The source of this T cell receptor (beta chain) is a study of blood T cell repertoires in COVID-19. Assay: immunoSEQ multiplex PCR; the TCRdb copy retains only in-frame clones and omits some. The profile shows around 70,000 clones, over 85% of them singletons. Sequencing input: peripheral blood. This sequence originates from a man aged 50-60 years with acute or convalescent COVID-19.

Written as DNA, the CDR3 is TGTGCCAGCAGCGTAGAGACAGGGTTAGCCGGGGAGCTGTTTTTT. This gives the protein CASSVETGLAGELFF. The V and J genes are TRBV9 and TRBJ2-2; 7 bases align to TRBD1. The V gene end was trimmed by 0 bases and the J gene end by 6 bases; junction bases not matched to a gene: 5. The germline V gene encodes CDR1 SGDLS and CDR2 YYNGEE. The CDR3 has 15 amino acids.